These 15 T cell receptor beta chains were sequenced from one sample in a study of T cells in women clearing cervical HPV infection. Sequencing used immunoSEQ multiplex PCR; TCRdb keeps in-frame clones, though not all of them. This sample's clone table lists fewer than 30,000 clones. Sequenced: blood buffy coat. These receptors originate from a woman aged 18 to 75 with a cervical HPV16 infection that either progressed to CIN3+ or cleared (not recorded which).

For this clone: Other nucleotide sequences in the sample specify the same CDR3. The CDR3 protein is CASSYGQVISGNIQYF. The CDR3 DNA, read in part, is TGCGCCAGCAGCTACGGACAGGTAATATCTGGAAACATT. The chain is built from TRBV5-1 and TRBJ2-4; 7 bases are shared with TRBD1. The CDR3 extends 3 residues past the end of the read, so its final part is completed from the germline J gene. V was pared by 3 bases and J by 6 bases, with 12 bases of the junction left unmatched. This CDR3 spans 16 amino acids. Germline V CDR1 and CDR2: SGHRS, YFSETQ.

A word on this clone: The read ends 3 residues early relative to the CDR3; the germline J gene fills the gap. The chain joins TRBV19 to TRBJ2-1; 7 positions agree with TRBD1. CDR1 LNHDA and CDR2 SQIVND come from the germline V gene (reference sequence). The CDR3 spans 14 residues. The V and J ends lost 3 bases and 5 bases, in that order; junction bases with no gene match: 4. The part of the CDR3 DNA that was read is TGTGCCAGTAGTATTACCGGGACAGACAATGAG. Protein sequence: CASSITGTDNE. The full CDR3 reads CASSITGTDNEQFF.

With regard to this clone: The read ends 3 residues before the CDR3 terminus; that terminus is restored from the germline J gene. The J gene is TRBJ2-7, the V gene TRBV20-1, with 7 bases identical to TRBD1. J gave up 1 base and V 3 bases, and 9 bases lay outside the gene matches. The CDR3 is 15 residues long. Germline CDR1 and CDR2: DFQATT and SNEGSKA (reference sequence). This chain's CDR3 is CSARPRDRGSYEQYF. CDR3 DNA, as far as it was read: TGCAGTGCTAGGCCCCGGGACAGAGGATCCTACGAG.

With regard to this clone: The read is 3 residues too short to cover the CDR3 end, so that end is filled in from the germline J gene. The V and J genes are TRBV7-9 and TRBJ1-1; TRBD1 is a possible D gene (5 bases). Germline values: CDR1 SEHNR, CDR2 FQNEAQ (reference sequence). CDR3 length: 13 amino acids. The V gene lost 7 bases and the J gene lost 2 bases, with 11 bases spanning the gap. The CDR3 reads CASTVQGNTEAFF. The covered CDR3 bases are TGTGCCAGCACCGTTCAGGGCAACACTGAA.

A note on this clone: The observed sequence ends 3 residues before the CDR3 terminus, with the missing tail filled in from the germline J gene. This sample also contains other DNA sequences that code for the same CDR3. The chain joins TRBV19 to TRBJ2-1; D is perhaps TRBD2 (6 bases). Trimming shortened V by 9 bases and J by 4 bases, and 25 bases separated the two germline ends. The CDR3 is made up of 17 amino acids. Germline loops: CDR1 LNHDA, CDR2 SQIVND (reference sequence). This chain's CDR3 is CASHSSSGSGIYNEQFF. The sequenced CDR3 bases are TGTGCCAGCCATTCCTCGAGCGGTAGCGGTATTTACAATGAG. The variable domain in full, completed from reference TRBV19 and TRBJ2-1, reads DGGITQSPKYLFRKEGQNVTLSCEQNLNHDAMYWYRQDPGQGLRLIYYSQIVNDFQKGDIAEGYSVSREKKESFPLTVTSAQKNPTAFYLCASHSSSGSGIYNEQFFGPGTRLTVL.

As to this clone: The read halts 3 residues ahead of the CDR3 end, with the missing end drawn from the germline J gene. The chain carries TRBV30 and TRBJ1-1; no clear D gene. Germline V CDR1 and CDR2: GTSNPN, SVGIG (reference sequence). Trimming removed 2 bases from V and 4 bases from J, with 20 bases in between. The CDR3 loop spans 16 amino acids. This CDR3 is CAWSLMKAFSGTEAFF. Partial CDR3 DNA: TGTGCCTGGAGTCTAATGAAGGCGTTTTCGGGCACTGAA.

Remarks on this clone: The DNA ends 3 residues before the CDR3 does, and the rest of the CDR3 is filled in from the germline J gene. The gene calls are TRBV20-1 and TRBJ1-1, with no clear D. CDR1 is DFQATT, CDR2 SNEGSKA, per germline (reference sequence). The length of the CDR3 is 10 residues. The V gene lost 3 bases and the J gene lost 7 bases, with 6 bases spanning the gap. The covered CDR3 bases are TGCAGTGCTAGCAGAAGTGAA. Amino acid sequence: CSASRSE. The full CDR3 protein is CSASRSEAFF.

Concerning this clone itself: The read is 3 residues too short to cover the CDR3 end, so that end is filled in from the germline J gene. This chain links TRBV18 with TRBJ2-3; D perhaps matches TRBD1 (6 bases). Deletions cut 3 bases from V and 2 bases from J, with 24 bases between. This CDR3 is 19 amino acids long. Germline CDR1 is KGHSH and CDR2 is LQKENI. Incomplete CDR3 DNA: TGTGCCAGCTCACCCTTAACAGGGTATTTTTTCGAGGACACAGATACG. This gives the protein CASSPLTGYFFEDTDT. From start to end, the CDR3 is CASSPLTGYFFEDTDTQYF.

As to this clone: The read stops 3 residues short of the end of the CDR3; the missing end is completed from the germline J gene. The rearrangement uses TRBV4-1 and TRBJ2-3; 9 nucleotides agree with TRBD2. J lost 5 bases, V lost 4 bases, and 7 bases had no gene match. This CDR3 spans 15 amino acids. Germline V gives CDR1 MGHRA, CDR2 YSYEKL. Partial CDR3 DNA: TGCGCCAGCAGCCCATTAGCGGGAGTGAGAGATACG. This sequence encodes CASSPLAGVRDT. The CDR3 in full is CASSPLAGVRDTQYF.

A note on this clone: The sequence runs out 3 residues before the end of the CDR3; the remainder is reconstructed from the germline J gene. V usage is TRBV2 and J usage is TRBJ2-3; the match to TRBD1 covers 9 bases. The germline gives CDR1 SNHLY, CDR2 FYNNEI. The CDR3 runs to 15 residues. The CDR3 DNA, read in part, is TGTGCCAGCGTTCAGGACAGGGGTCGCAATCAGCCG. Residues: CASVQDRGRNQP. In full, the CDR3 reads CASVQDRGRNQPQYF.

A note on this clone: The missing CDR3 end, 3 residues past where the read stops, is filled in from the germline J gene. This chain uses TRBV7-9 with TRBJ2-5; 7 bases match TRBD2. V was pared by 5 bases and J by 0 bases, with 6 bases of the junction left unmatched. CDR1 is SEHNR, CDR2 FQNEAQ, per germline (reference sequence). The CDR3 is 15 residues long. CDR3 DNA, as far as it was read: TGTGCCAGCAGCCTAAAACGGGGGGACCAAGAGACC. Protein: CASSLKRGDQET. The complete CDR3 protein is CASSLKRGDQETQYF. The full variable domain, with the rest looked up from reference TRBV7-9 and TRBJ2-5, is DTGVSQNPRHKITKRGQNVTFRCDPISEHNRLYWYRQTLGQGPEFLTYFQNEAQLEKSRLLSDRFSAERPKGSFSTLEIQRTEQGDSAMYLCASSLKRGDQETQYFGPGTRLLVL.

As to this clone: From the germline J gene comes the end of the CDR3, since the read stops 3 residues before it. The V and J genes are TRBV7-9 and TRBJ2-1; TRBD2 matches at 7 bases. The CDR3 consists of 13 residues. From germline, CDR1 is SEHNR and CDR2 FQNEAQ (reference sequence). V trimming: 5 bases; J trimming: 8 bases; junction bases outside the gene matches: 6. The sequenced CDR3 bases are TGTGCCAGCAGCCTTCGGGGGGACGATGAG. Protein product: CASSLRGDDE. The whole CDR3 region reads CASSLRGDDEQFF.

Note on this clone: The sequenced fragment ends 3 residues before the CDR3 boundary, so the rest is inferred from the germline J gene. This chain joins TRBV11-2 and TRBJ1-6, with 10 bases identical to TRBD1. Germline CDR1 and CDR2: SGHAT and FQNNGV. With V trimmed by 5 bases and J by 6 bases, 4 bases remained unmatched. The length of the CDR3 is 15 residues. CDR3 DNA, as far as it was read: TGTGCCAGCAGCCCTCGGGACAGGGGTAATTCACCC. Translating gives CASSPRDRGNSP. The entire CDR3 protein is CASSPRDRGNSPLHF.

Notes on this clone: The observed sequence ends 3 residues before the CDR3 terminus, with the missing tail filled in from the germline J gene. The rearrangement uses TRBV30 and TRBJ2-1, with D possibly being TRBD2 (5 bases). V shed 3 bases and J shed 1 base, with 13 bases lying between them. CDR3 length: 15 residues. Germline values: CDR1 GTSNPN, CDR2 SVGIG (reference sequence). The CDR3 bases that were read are TGTGCCTGGAGCCGAGGGCTCGGATCCTACAATGAG. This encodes CAWSRGLGSYNE. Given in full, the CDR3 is CAWSRGLGSYNEQFF.

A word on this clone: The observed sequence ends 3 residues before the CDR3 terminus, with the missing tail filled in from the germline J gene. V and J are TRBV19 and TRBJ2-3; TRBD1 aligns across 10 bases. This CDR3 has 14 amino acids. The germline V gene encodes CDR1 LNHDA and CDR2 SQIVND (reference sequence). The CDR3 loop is CASSVTGGAETQYF. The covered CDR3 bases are TGTGCCAGTAGTGTGACAGGGGGCGCGGAGACG.